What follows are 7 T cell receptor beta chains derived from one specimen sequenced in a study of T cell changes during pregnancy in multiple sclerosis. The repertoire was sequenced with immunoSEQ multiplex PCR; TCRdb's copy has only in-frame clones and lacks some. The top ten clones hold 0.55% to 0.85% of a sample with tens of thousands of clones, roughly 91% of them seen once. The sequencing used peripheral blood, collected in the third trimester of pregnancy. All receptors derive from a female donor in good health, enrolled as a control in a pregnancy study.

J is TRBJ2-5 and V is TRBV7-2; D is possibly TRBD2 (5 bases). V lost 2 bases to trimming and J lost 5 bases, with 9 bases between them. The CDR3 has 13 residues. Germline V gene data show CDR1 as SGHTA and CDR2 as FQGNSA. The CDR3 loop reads CASSLRRSETQYF. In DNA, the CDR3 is TGTGCCAGCAGCTTACGGAGGTCGGAGACCCAGTACTTC.

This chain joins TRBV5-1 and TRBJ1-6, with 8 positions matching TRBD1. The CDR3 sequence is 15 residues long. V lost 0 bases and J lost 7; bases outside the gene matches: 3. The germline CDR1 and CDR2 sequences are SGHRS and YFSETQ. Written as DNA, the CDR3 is TGCGCCAGCAGCTTGGACAGGGGGATGAATTCACCCCTCCACTTT. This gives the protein CASSLDRGMNSPLHF.

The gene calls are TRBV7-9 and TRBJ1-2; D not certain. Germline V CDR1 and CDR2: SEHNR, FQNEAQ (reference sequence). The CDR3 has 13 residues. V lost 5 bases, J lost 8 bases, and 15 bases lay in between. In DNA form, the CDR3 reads TGTGCCAGCAGCGGAAACCTAGCTCACGGCTACACCTTC. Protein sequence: CASSGNLAHGYTF.

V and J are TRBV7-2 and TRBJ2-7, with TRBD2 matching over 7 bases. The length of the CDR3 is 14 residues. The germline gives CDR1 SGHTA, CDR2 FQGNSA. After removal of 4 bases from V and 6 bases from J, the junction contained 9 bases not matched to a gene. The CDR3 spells CASSSQPGLFEQYF. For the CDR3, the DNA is TGTGCCAGCAGCTCGCAACCGGGACTATTCGAGCAGTACTTC. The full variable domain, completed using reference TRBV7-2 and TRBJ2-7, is GAGVSQSPSNKVTEKGKDVELRCDPISGHTALYWYRQSLGQGLEFLIYFQGNSAPDKSGLPSDRFSAERTGGSVSTLTIQRTQQEDSAVYLCASSSQPGLFEQYFGPGTRLTVT.

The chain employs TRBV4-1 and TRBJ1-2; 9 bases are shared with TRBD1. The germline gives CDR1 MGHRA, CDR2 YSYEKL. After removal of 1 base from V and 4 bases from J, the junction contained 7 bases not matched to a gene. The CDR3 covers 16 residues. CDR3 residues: CASSQAGTGSFYGYTF. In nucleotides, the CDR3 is TGCGCCAGCAGCCAAGCCGGGACAGGGTCTTTCTATGGCTACACCTTC.

The CDR3 DNA is TGTGCCAGCAGCCCACTCGGGACAGGGGGGATCTCCTATGGCTACACCTTC. This translates into CASSPLGTGGISYGYTF. The rearrangement links TRBV7-9 to TRBJ1-2, with TRBD1 matching over 11 bases. CDR1 and CDR2 from the germline V gene are SEHNR and FQNEAQ (reference sequence). The CDR3 is 17 amino acids. V trimming: 5 bases; J trimming: 4 bases; junction bases outside the gene matches: 12.

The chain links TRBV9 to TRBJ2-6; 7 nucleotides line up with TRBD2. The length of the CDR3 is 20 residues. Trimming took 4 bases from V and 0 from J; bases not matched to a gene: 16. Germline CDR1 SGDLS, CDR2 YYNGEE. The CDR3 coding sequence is TGTGCCAGCAGCCCTCCATTGGGCGGGAGTCCAGACTCTGGGGCCAACGTCCTGACTTTC. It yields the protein CASSPPLGGSPDSGANVLTF.